This T cell receptor (beta chain) was identified during a study of cytotoxic CD8 clonotypes in ibrutinib-treated CLL (dated by TCRdb to the early 2020s). At the level of the whole study: In this cohort, about 15 patients were treatment-naive and about a dozen were relapsed/refractory, while 17 to 18 had unmutated IGHV. On average, each sample yielded 255,043 productive templates and 94,082 productive rearrangements. Of the roughly 90 people in the trial, about 25 had longitudinal samples available. Every remission and progressive disease sample was obtained while ibrutinib was still being received by the patients. Cryopreserved peripheral blood mononuclear cells were collected before treatment, at response, and at either disease progression or sustained remission. Partial responses were observed in roughly 24 patients and complete responses in 2; after a median follow-up of around 68 months, remission was maintained in 14 patients and progression was observed in approximately twelve. Samples at response were collected after a median of about twelve months of treatment, with a range of about 6 to 36 months.

On a MiSeq, deep resolution sequencing aimed for a depth between 1 in 1 million and 1 in 200,000 T cells, with each clonotype covered roughly 10x on average. TCR beta libraries were generated with the immunoSEQ hsTCRB Kit. The study's own analysis went as follows. ImmunoSEQ Data Assistant and ImmunoSEQ Analyzer were used for data analysis, and V, D and J genes were assigned according to IMGT definitions. Clonality, which ranges from 0 to 1, was calculated as one minus the normalized Shannon entropy of productive rearrangement frequencies. Public clonotype analysis was restricted to overrepresented clonotypes comprising at least 0.05% of each patient's repertoire. Repertoires from thirteen age-matched healthy donors in immuneACCESS were used as clonality controls. TCRdb limited this immuneACCESS table to in-frame rearrangements with V and J called. A share of clones is missing; checked studies link under half to unresolved V genes, and the rest is unexplained. D and trimming come from the DNA, and the V and J calls and clone size come from that table. The sample table lists about 150,000 clones, about 78% of them with a count of one. The biggest ten clones account for about 4.7% of the sample.

Points on this clone: No cognate antigen has been identified for it. No much larger clone exists at a distance of one base, and base qualities are not known.

Overall results and qualifications from the work: An increase in clonality was observed at ibrutinib response, with clonality remaining stable during sustained remission and falling back toward baseline at progression. Public clonotypes were rare and either contracted or stayed stable during treatment, and the rise in clonality at ibrutinib response reflected the expansion of private clonotypes. Sampling times were not matched between sustained-remission and progressing patients, and lymph node repertoires were not studied. Baseline clonality was found to be higher than that of age-matched healthy donors and was strongly correlated with circulating CD8+ T-cell counts.

The CDR3 covers 18 residues, taking in both the cysteine and the phenylalanine. The kept DNA is CDR3 alone, 54 bases in frame from the first base. Here V drops 3 bases and J drops 0 bases, and the junction holds 8 bases not matched to any gene. From a lookup of the germline V gene (reference sequence), CDR1 and CDR2 are LNHDA and SQIVND. According to the study, the label for this sample's time point signals: around 2 years on ibrutinib. For TCR beta library preparation, around 2 micrograms of genomic DNA were isolated from cryopreserved PBMCs. Longitudinal blood samples from CLL patients on ibrutinib monotherapy underwent high-throughput TCR beta sequencing. Patients were enrolled in a phase 2 open-label single-center ibrutinib monotherapy trial.

The source material was PBMCs, sampled after 24 months of ibrutinib treatment. The TCR comes from a human donor with chronic lymphocytic leukemia. This chain is built from TRBV19 and TRBJ2-1, with TRBD2 matching 10 junction bases. The DNA sequence follows: TGTGCCAGTAGTATGGGTAGCGGGAGGACCAGCTCCTACAATGAGCAGTTCTTC. It translates as CASSMGSGRTSSYNEQFF.